Here is one T cell receptor (beta chain) with its context. This clone was counted once. Its antigen is unknown. One base away there is no much larger clone; base qualities are not given. Using the deep immunoSEQ assay, TCR CDR3 regions were amplified from genomic DNA by multiplex PCR. Genomic DNA extracted from each cell subset was distributed evenly over all wells of several immunoSEQ 96-well plates, and each plate served as one replicate. For sorted subsets, each replicate PCR was loaded with 200 ng genomic DNA, equivalent to about 30,000 T cell genomes. The purified libraries were quantified using a Qubit 3.0 fluorometer, sized with a Bioanalyzer 2100, and then quantified again using the KAPA Library Quantification kit. A separate single-read 150-cycle Illumina NextSeq 550 flow cell was used to sequence each immunoSEQ 96-well plate. As for how the authors treated the data: Because the immunoSEQ output held only junctional sequences and lacked quality scores, the filtering could not match the filtering applied to full-length reads. Sequences were annotated with PyIR, a Python wrapper for IgBLAST v1.9, and V/J genes and CDR3 were assigned using IMGT germline references. Reads were filtered out if the reads had weak V/J assignments (E-value above 1e-6), no CDR3, stop codons, out-of-frame junctions, or ambiguous translated residues. V3J clonotypes were defined as sequences sharing the same inferred V gene, J gene, and CDR3 amino acid sequence. To compute the percentage overlap between repertoires, the number of shared unique clonotypes was divided by the size of the smaller repertoire. Three approaches were used to assess repertoire richness: RTK rarefaction, the Chao1 estimator, and Recon v2.1 estimates of unobserved clonotypes. OLGA was used to compute generation probabilities for all TCRbeta clonotypes that the gDNA method yielded from four donors. TCRdb re-hosts the immuneACCESS table, in-frame sequences only. Its copies lack some clones; in the studies checked, an unresolved V gene accounts for under half of them, and the cause for the rest is not known. From that table come the V and J calls and clone size; the DNA was used to work out D and trimming. Across this sample there are approximately 2.5 million clones, with approximately 92% seen only once. The ten largest clonotypes hold under 0.15% of the sample.

This sample is drawn from a study of shared clonotypes between healthy human individuals (dated by TCRdb to the early 2020s). Background for the entire study: A couple of women and a few men aged 18 to 49 years were included in the cohort. Per donor, three plates each were used for CD4 naive and CD4 memory, two for CD8 naive, and one for CD8 memory. To estimate repertoire size and how much clonotype sharing occurs between individuals, the study deeply sequenced the blood TCR repertoires of roughly 5 healthy adults. Different laboratories and diverse techniques were used to prepare libraries and sequence TCR repertoires, to increase sequencing depth and limit assay-specific biases. Between about 0.94 and 10 billion PBMCs per donor were obtained by leukapheresis.

Healthy HIV-negative adults with no recently reported acute infections or vaccinations were included as donors. Every donor was a Caucasian adult residing in Nashville, Tennessee, USA. CD4+ T cells were enriched by magnetic negative selection; naive cells were then positively selected on CD45RA, and the negative fraction formed the memory subset. Blood was obtained by leukapheresis, after which PBMCs were separated by Ficoll-Histopaque density gradient centrifugation and cryopreserved in liquid nitrogen vapor phase. Analytical flow cytometry was used to check the purity and quantity of each magnetically sorted T cell population. From each sorted fraction, genomic DNA was isolated and quantified by UV absorbance on a Nanodrop 2000c. The germline V gene specifies SNHLY as CDR1 and FYNNEI as CDR2. Counted from cysteine to phenylalanine, this CDR3 has 15 amino acids. The entry retains the CDR3 DNA only, 45 bases that are in frame from base 1. V lost 6 bases and J lost 2 bases; the stretch between them is 17 bases long.

On the study overall, not on this receptor specifically: Larger estimated clonotype richness was generally found for naive subsets than for memory subsets. Compared with non-shared clonotypes, clonotypes shared by all four sorted-subset donors had higher generation probabilities. Incomplete sequencing was indicated by rarefaction of sorted-subset datasets, despite the large sequencing depth. Sharing across a few donors was observed for approximately 4.6% of naive CD4, around 3.5% of naive CD8, 2.3% of memory CD4, and around 0.4% of memory CD8 clonotypes. The genetic and exposure-history diversity represented was limited by the small number of donors. Pairwise subsampling indicated that sequencing depth was expected to affect the degree of clonotype sharing among donors. Sampling was restricted to blood, and TCR repertoires in tissue are likely to differ from TCR repertoires in blood.

The chain joins TRBV2 to TRBJ2-7; a tentative D match to TRBD1 spans 7 bases. The TCR originated in a man aged 18 to 29 in good health. Source material: naive CD4+ T cells sorted from blood. The cell subset or site label for this specimen denotes: CD45RA+ positively selected. CDR3 sequence: CASSNGRGAPYEQYF. The sequenced DNA is TGTGCCAGCAGCAACGGCAGGGGGGCTCCCTACGAGCAGTACTTC.